This TCR beta chain stems from a study of T cells in Graves' hyperthyroidism and ophthalmopathy. RNA transcripts served as the template for amplifying TCR beta CDR3 regions. The HTBI set primed first-round TCR CDR3 RT-PCR. MiXCR was run by TCRdb on the multiplex PCR reads, yielding one entry per CDR3 protein. The sample consists of about 700,000 distinct CDR3 sequences, 14% of them appearing once. Uncontrolled infections, other autoimmune diseases, pregnancy or lactation led to exclusion of patients. The source of the PBMCs was about 10 ml of fresh peripheral blood. This clonotype was counted at least ten times. V was shortened by 3 bases and J by 7 bases, with 15 bases between the two germline ends. Germline V lookup: CDR1 DFQATT, CDR2 SNEGSKA (reference sequence). This CDR3 has 14 residues.

This sequence joins TRBV20-1 and TRBJ1-4; the D gene is possibly TRBD1 (5 bases). The sequenced sample consisted of blood. The source is a woman under 30 with Graves' hyperthyroidism. The CDR3 here is CSASLYGDSEKLFF. The DNA for the CDR3 is TGCAGTGCTAGTTTATATGGTGACAGTGAAAAACTGTTTTTT.